The 11 T cell receptor beta chains presented below share a single source sample, sequenced in a study of shared clonotypes between healthy human individuals. Only in-frame clones appear in the TCRdb table, and some are missing; sequencing was by immunoSEQ multiplex PCR. The sample contains about half a million clones, around 73% of which appear only once. The sample comprised PBMCs. These TCRs come from a woman aged 40 to 50 in good health. Some clones in this sample may be carry-over from other donors' samples.

This chain uses TRBV5-1 with TRBJ2-3, with D possibly matching TRBD1 (6 bases). The germline V gene encodes CDR1 SGHRS and CDR2 YFSETQ. V was shortened by 4 bases and J by 4 bases, with 19 bases between the two germline ends. The CDR3 contains 16 residues. In DNA form, the CDR3 reads TGCGCCAGCAGCGGCAGACAGGACTTCAGTCCAGATACGCAGTATTTT. Its protein product is CASSGRQDFSPDTQYF.

This clone was recorded only once. The J gene is TRBJ1-2, the V gene TRBV18; D gene uncertain. Germline V gives CDR1 KGHSH, CDR2 LQKENI. The CDR3 is made up of 13 amino acids. Between the trimmed V and J ends, which lost 3 bases and 8 bases, there was a span of 13 bases. The CDR3, as DNA: TGTGCCAGCTCACCCGAGGGAGGGTCCGGCTACACCTTC. This translates into CASSPEGGSGYTF. The full variable domain, completed using reference TRBV18 and TRBJ1-2, is NAGVMQNPRHLVRRRGQEARLRCSPMKGHSHVYWYRQLPEEGLKFMVYLQKENIIDESGMPKERFSAEFPKEGPSILRIQQVVRGDSAAYFCASSPEGGSGYTFGSGTRLTVV.

This chain connects TRBV4-1 to TRBJ2-7; D uncertain. This CDR3 is 15 amino acids long. Trimming removed 3 bases at V and 5 bases at J, with 17 bases between. Germline CDR1 reads MGHRA; CDR2 reads YSYEKL. The CDR3 region has the DNA TGCGCCAGCAGCCAGGGATACAAGGTGCTGGACGAGCAGTACTTC. Translating it yields CASSQGYKVLDEQYF.

This chain links TRBV27 with TRBJ2-2; D is unresolved. Germline V gene data show CDR1 as MNHEY and CDR2 as SMNVEV (reference sequence). The CDR3 totals 15 residues. With 3 bases removed from V and 0 bases from J, the gap between germline ends came to 8 bases. CDR3 sequence (DNA): TGTGCCAGCAGTTTCGGTCAGGCGAACACCGGGGAGCTGTTTTTT. Amino acids: CASSFGQANTGELFF.

The J gene is TRBJ2-3, the V gene TRBV11-2, with D tentatively TRBD1 or TRBD2 (6 bases each). The CDR3 has 15 residues. Trimming stripped 5 bases from V and 5 bases from J, with 17 bases between. Germline values: CDR1 SGHAT, CDR2 FQNNGV. The CDR3 DNA reads as TGTGCCAGCAGCCCTAATAGCGGAGGGGGAGATACGCAGTATTTT. Residues: CASSPNSGGGDTQYF.

V and J are TRBV4-1 and TRBJ2-1; D is perhaps TRBD2 (6 bases). The V and J ends lost 2 bases and 0 bases respectively, with 11 bases between them. The germline gives CDR1 MGHRA, CDR2 YSYEKL. This CDR3 is built from 16 residues. The CDR3 nucleotides are TGCGCCAGCAGCCAATTGGGTAGCGGCTCCTACAATGAGCAGTTCTTC. Translated: CASSQLGSGSYNEQFF.

J is TRBJ2-3 and V is TRBV5-1; 9 nucleotides align to TRBD2. The J segment lost 5 bases and the V segment lost 4 bases, leaving 26 bases of the junction unmatched. CDR3 size: 21 residues. From germline, CDR1 is SGHRS and CDR2 YFSETQ. Here the CDR3 reads CASSPTTGTSRPEWGIDTQYF. The CDR3 bases are TGCGCCAGCAGCCCCACGACAGGGACTAGCAGGCCTGAGTGGGGGATAGATACGCAGTATTTT.

This chain connects TRBV6-5 to TRBJ2-7, with TRBD1 matching over 8 bases. V lost 6 bases and J lost 0; bases outside the gene matches: 4. The germline V gene encodes CDR1 MNHEY and CDR2 SVGAGI. This CDR3 contains 14 residues. CDR3 sequence reads: CASSRGQGSYEQYF. In DNA form, the CDR3 reads TGTGCCAGCAGCCGAGGACAGGGCTCCTACGAGCAGTACTTC.

The chain has TRBV5-1 and TRBJ2-1, with no clear D. Germline loops: CDR1 SGHRS, CDR2 YFSETQ. The germline V and J ends were trimmed by 3 bases and 6 bases, with 19 bases remaining between them. There are 16 residues in the CDR3. CDR3 nucleotides: TGCGCCAGCAGCTCCCCCCAATTATTACAGATCAATGAGCAGTTCTTC. This codes for CASSSPQLLQINEQFF.

The V and J genes are TRBV4-3 and TRBJ2-3; D not certain. This CDR3 region has 16 residues. The V gene's germline CDR1 is LGHNA and CDR2 YSLEER. Trimming shortened V by 4 bases and J by 2 bases, and 16 bases separated the two germline ends. The CDR3 reads CASSPEWDGYTDTQYF. In nucleotides, the CDR3 is TGCGCCAGCAGCCCAGAGTGGGATGGCTACACAGATACGCAGTATTTT.

The chain has TRBV10-3 and TRBJ1-6, with D unclear. The CDR3 is 12 residues long. Germline loops: CDR1 ENHRY, CDR2 SYGVKD. Trimming pared 3 bases from V and 10 bases from J, leaving 7 bases between. In DNA form, the CDR3 reads TGTGCCATCAGTGAACTTTCCTCACCCCTCCACTTT. Encoded protein: CAISELSSPLHF.